The 31 T cell receptor beta chains below all came from one sample that was sequenced in a study of a mutant IDH1 vaccine in newly diagnosed glioma. Only in-frame clones appear in the TCRdb table, and some are missing; sequencing was by immunoSEQ multiplex PCR. The profile covers around 50,000 clones, with roughly 88% appearing a single time and 2% to 3% taken by the ten largest. Time point specified: baseline, week 1 (first vaccination visit). As for treatment: pre-vaccination baseline after standard-of-care therapy. The sample consisted of PBMCs, taken from a glioma patient treated with radiotherapy, temozolomide or both. The receptor source for this set is a middle-aged man with glioma.

The rearrangement uses TRBV9 and TRBJ2-1; 7 bases are a match to TRBD2. The junction had 19 bases not matched to a gene; V was cut back by 3 bases and J by 7 bases. CDR3 length equals 18 residues. CDR1 is SGDLS and CDR2 is YYNGEE in the germline V gene. The CDR3 loop reads CASSAPEGRAGGGNEQFF. The CDR3 nucleotides read TGTGCCAGCAGCGCGCCCGAGGGGAGGGCAGGAGGTGGAAATGAGCAGTTCTTC.

The chain recombines TRBV10-3 with TRBJ2-2, with D perhaps matching TRBD2 (5 bases). The CDR3 contains 13 residues. Germline CDR1 is ENHRY and CDR2 is SYGVKD. Trimming removed 9 bases at V and 0 bases at J, with 8 bases between. CDR3 DNA sequence: TGTGCCATTGGAGGCGCGAACACCGGGGAGCTGTTTTTT. This sequence encodes CAIGGANTGELFF.

The chain combines TRBV6-5 with TRBJ2-5; D is uncertain. Germline CDR1 MNHEY, CDR2 SVGAGI. The CDR3 has 16 amino acids. V lost 1 base to trimming and J lost 2 bases, with 14 bases between them. The CDR3 spells CASSYLPTRDQETQYF. In DNA form, the CDR3 reads TGTGCCAGCAGTTACTTACCGACAAGGGATCAAGAGACCCAGTACTTC.

The V and J genes are TRBV11-2 and TRBJ2-1; TRBD2 matches 7 bases. Per germline, CDR1 SGHAT and CDR2 FQNNGV. Trimming took 5 bases from V and 15 from J; bases not matched to a gene: 7. CDR3 length: 11 residues. Here the CDR3 DNA reads TGTGCCAGCAGCCTCCTCGGGGAGGGGTTCTTC. This sequence encodes CASSLLGEGFF.

In its sample, this clone was seen once. V and J are TRBV5-5 and TRBJ2-7; tentatively, D is TRBD1 or TRBD2 (5 bases each). The CDR3 length is 14 residues. V shed 1 base and J shed 2 bases, with 10 bases lying between them. Germline V gene lookup returns CDR1 SGHKS and CDR2 YYEKEE (reference sequence). CDR3 protein: CASSLLGGTYEQYF. CDR3 DNA sequence: TGTGCCAGCAGCTTGCTTGGGGGTACCTACGAGCAGTACTTC.

There are a few counts of this clone. CDR3 residues: CASSSAGQRDTIYF. Here the CDR3 DNA reads TGTGCCAGCAGTTCGGCGGGACAACGGGACACCATATATTTT. The genes are TRBV27 and TRBJ1-3, with a weak D call TRBD1 (6 bases). V was pared by 4 bases and J by 8 bases, with 15 bases between. The germline gives CDR1 MNHEY, CDR2 SMNVEV (reference sequence). This CDR3 contains 14 residues.

The chain couples TRBV9 to TRBJ2-5; D is ambiguous. The germline V gene has CDR1 SGDLS and CDR2 YYNGEE. The CDR3 has 14 residues. With 0 bases removed from V and 4 bases from J, the gap between germline ends came to 10 bases. Written as DNA, the CDR3 is TGTGCCAGCAGCGTAGTACCAGAGACAGAGACCCAGTACTTC. Protein product: CASSVVPETETQYF. The whole variable domain, filled in from reference TRBV9 and TRBJ2-5, reads DSGVTQTPKHLITATGQRVTLRCSPRSGDLSVYWYQQSLDQGLQFLIQYYNGEERAKGNILERFSAQQFPDLHSELNLSSLELGDSALYFCASSVVPETETQYFGPGTRLLVL.

The rearrangement joins TRBV6-5 to TRBJ2-5, with D possibly called TRBD1 or TRBD2 (5 bases each). Germline V gene data show CDR1 as MNHEY and CDR2 as SVGAGI. V was clipped by 2 bases and J by 4 bases, with 14 bases between them. The CDR3 loop spans 15 amino acids. DNA of the CDR3: TGTGCCAGCAGTTACGGGACCGCACGGTCAGAGACCCAGTACTTC. Amino acid sequence: CASSYGTARSETQYF.

This chain uses TRBV27 with TRBJ2-7; 12 positions match TRBD2. The V and J ends lost 3 bases and 6 bases, in that order; junction bases with no gene match: 15. Germline-derived CDR1 and CDR2 are MNHEY and SMNVEV (reference sequence). The CDR3 sequence is 18 residues long. The CDR3 DNA sequence: TGTGCCAGCAGTTTCGACCCCGGACTAGCGGGGAGAAGAGGCGAGCAGTACTTC. This translates into CASSFDPGLAGRRGEQYF.

V usage is TRBV12-5 and J usage is TRBJ2-4; D call uncertain. This CDR3 contains 13 residues. CDR1 is LGHNT and CDR2 is FRNRAP in the germline V gene. Trimming took off 2 bases at V and 6 bases at J, with 8 bases between the two ends. Here the CDR3 DNA reads TGTGCTAGTGGTTTGCAGTGGGGAAACATTCAGTACTTC. Translated: CASGLQWGNIQYF.

The rearrangement links TRBV19 to TRBJ2-7; the D gene is possibly TRBD1 (5 bases). The CDR3 spans 12 residues. Germline CDR1 is LNHDA and CDR2 is SQIVND (reference sequence). Trimming left V 5 bases short and J 5 bases short, with 10 bases between. CDR3 DNA sequence: TGTGCCAGTAGTTTTGGGGCCGACGAGCAGTACTTC. It is translated as CASSFGADEQYF.

The V and J genes are TRBV18 and TRBJ1-2; no clear D. The V end lost 1 base, the J end lost 2 bases, and 11 bases lay between the germline ends. Germline V gene data show CDR1 as KGHSH and CDR2 as LQKENI. CDR3 length: 15 residues. In nucleotides, the CDR3 is TGTGCCAGCTCACCACGGAGTTTAGGGAACTATGGCTACACCTTC. Translation: CASSPRSLGNYGYTF.

The chain uses TRBV7-8 and TRBJ2-2, with 8 bases lining up with TRBD2. CDR1 is SGHVS and CDR2 is FQNEAQ in the germline V gene. This CDR3 spans 15 amino acids. V trimming: 5 bases; J trimming: 5 bases; junction bases outside the gene matches: 7. DNA for the CDR3: TGTGCCAGCAGCAGCCTAGCGGGTGCGACCGGGGAGCTGTTTTTT. Protein sequence: CASSSLAGATGELFF.

The chain couples TRBV6-6 to TRBJ2-2; 10 bases match TRBD2. The CDR3 has 15 residues. The germline gives CDR1 MNHNY, CDR2 SVGAGI (reference sequence). J lost 5 bases, V lost 4 bases, and 4 bases had no gene match. This CDR3 is CASSSSGSGTGELFF. The CDR3 nucleotides read TGTGCCAGCAGTTCTAGCGGGAGTGGTACCGGGGAGCTGTTTTTT.

The rearrangement links TRBV6-4 to TRBJ1-4, with a tentative D call TRBD1 (5 bases). Germline CDR1 MRHNA, CDR2 SNTAGT. Trimming took off 6 bases at V and 2 bases at J, with 13 bases between the two ends. This CDR3 contains 15 residues. CDR3 residues: CASSLNGGTNEKLFF. CDR3 nucleotide sequence: TGTGCCAGCAGCTTAAACGGGGGTACTAATGAAAAACTGTTTTTT.

This sequence joins TRBV25-1 and TRBJ2-7; 8 bases map to TRBD2. V gave up 4 bases and J gave up 5 bases; unmatched junction bases: 16. The CDR3 contains 17 residues. Germline V gives CDR1 MGHDK, CDR2 SYGVNS. This CDR3 reads CASSGPGGGKSRHEQYF. Here the CDR3 DNA reads TGTGCCAGCAGTGGACCCGGGGGGGGCAAATCGCGGCACGAGCAGTACTTC.

The V gene is TRBV5-1, the J gene TRBJ2-1; D is possibly TRBD2 (5 bases). The CDR3 consists of 15 residues. Deletions cut 3 bases from V and 4 bases from J, with 14 bases between. The germline V gene encodes CDR1 SGHRS and CDR2 YFSETQ. The CDR3 nucleotides are TGCGCCAGCAGCTGGAGGACCGGGCCATACAATGAGCAGTTCTTC. Translating gives CASSWRTGPYNEQFF.

The chain links TRBV7-8 to TRBJ1-2, with 8 bases that match TRBD1. Looked up from germline, CDR1 is SGHVS and CDR2 is FQNEAQ. This CDR3 is 14 amino acids long. Trimming removed 7 bases from V and 7 bases from J; junction bases left unmatched: 11. CDR3 nucleotides: TGTGCCAGCACCAGGACAGGGCAAAATTCTGGCTACACCTTC. Residues: CASTRTGQNSGYTF.

This chain joins TRBV6-5 and TRBJ1-5, with 8 bases that match TRBD1. The CDR3 length is 15 residues. The ends lost 5 bases at V and 7 bases at J; junction bases unmatched: 10. CDR1 MNHEY and CDR2 SVGAGI come from the germline V gene. CDR3 sequence: CASSRTGSFGQPQHF. As DNA, the CDR3 is TGTGCCAGCAGTAGGACAGGGAGTTTCGGCCAGCCCCAGCATTTT.

In its sample, this clone was seen once. This chain connects TRBV28 to TRBJ2-7; 9 nucleotides agree with TRBD1. Germline loops: CDR1 MDHEN, CDR2 SYDVKM. CDR3 length: 14 residues. The junction had 8 bases not matched to a gene; V was cut back by 6 bases and J by 5 bases. CDR3 in DNA: TGTGCCAGCAGGGGCGGGACAGGGCGGAACGAGCAGTACTTC. Encoded protein: CASRGGTGRNEQYF.

This sequence joins TRBV7-2 and TRBJ1-5; weak D call: TRBD1 (5 bases). CDR1 SGHTA and CDR2 FQGNSA come from the germline V gene. This CDR3 comprises 13 residues. Trimming shortened V by 6 bases and J by 2 bases, and 8 bases separated the two germline ends. The CDR3 DNA reads TGTGCCAGCAGGGGACCTCGCAATCAGCCCCAGCATTTT. Protein: CASRGPRNQPQHF.

Details on this clone: Sequence at one end of the junction differs from germline and may be a read error. The J gene is TRBJ2-5, the V gene TRBV7-7, with D tentatively TRBD1 (5 bases). Germline V gene sequence: CDR1 SSHAT, CDR2 FNYEAQ (reference sequence). This CDR3 region has 14 residues. CDR3 amino acids: CASSSKQVQETQYF. The CDR3 nucleotides read TGTGCTAGCAGCTCTAAACAGGTCCAAGAGACCCAGTACTTC.

This chain uses TRBV7-7 with TRBJ2-5; TRBD2 agrees at 10 bases. J lost 5 bases, V lost 6 bases, and 6 bases had no gene match. The CDR3 loop spans 14 amino acids. Germline CDR1 and CDR2: SSHAT and FNYEAQ (reference sequence). In nucleotides, the CDR3 is TGTGCCAGCAGTTATAGCGGGAGGTTCGAGACCCAGTACTTC. Translated: CASSYSGRFETQYF.

CDR3: CASSTEGLGNEKLFF. The CDR3 coding sequence is TGTGCCAGCAGTACCGAGGGTCTGGGTAATGAAAAACTGTTTTTT. The V gene is TRBV28, the J gene TRBJ1-4; D remains ambiguous. Germline values: CDR1 MDHEN, CDR2 SYDVKM. The germline V and J ends were trimmed by 5 bases and 4 bases, with 14 bases remaining between them. The CDR3 totals 15 residues. Variable domain in full (rest from reference TRBV28 and TRBJ1-4): DVKVTQSSRYLVKRTGEKVFLECVQDMDHENMFWYRQDPGLGLRLIYFSYDVKMKEKGDIPEGYSVSREKKERFSLILESASTNQTSMYLCASSTEGLGNEKLFFGSGTQLSVL.

This clone was observed a handful of times. This chain links TRBV27 with TRBJ1-4; D unresolved. The germline V and J ends were trimmed by 1 base and 3 bases, with 6 bases remaining between them. The CDR3 consists of 14 residues. Germline CDR1 is MNHEY and CDR2 is SMNVEV (reference sequence). CDR3 protein: CASSLFGPNEKLFF. DNA of the CDR3: TGTGCCAGCAGTTTATTTGGGCCTAATGAAAAACTGTTTTTT.

This chain uses TRBV9 with TRBJ1-3, with 8 bases fitting TRBD1. Per the germline V gene, CDR1 is SGDLS and CDR2 is YYNGEE. The CDR3 length is 16 residues. The trim removed 3 bases at V and 0 bases at J, leaving 5 bases unmatched. The CDR3 nucleotides are TGTGCCAGCAGCGAGACAGGGGCCAACTCTGGAAACACCATATATTTT. It encodes CASSETGANSGNTIYF.

The V gene is TRBV5-4, the J gene TRBJ2-3; 14 bases line up with TRBD2. Germline trimming cut 4 bases from V and 5 bases from J; bases unmatched to any gene: 9. The CDR3 consists of 17 residues. Germline CDR1 is SGHNT and CDR2 is YYREEE (reference sequence). This CDR3 reads CASSTGTSGSHGDTQYF. The CDR3 DNA sequence: TGTGCCAGCAGCACCGGGACTAGCGGGAGTCATGGAGATACGCAGTATTTT. The complete variable domain, with remaining parts taken from reference TRBV5-4 and TRBJ2-3, reads ETGVTQSPTHLIKTRGQQVTLRCSSQSGHNTVSWYQQALGQGPQFIFQYYREEENGRGNFPPRFSGLQFPNYSSELNVNALELDDSALYLCASSTGTSGSHGDTQYFGPGTRLTVL.

The rearrangement joins TRBV6-1 to TRBJ1-2, with D unresolved. CDR1 is MNHNS and CDR2 is SASEGT in the germline V gene. CDR3 length: 14 residues. Trimming removed 2 bases from V and 2 bases from J, with 9 bases in between. The DNA for the CDR3 is TGTGCCAGCAGTGAATCACCGGAGAACTATGGCTACACCTTC. Its protein product is CASSESPENYGYTF.

This rearrangement joins TRBV6-5 to TRBJ1-1; no clear D gene. The CDR3 extends over 11 amino acids. Germline values: CDR1 MNHEY, CDR2 SVGAGI. The V and J ends lost 8 bases and 7 bases respectively, with 11 bases between them. CDR3 bases: TGTGCCAGCGGCCAGTGGAGTGAAGCTTTCTTT. This translates into CASGQWSEAFF.

This clone was found once. The CDR3 protein is CASSERIGRDTQYF. CDR3 sequence (DNA): TGTGCCAGCAGTGAAAGGATCGGGAGAGATACGCAGTATTTT. The chain is built from TRBV25-1 and TRBJ2-3; perhaps TRBD2 as D (6 bases). This CDR3 region has 14 residues. In germline, CDR1 is MGHDK, CDR2 SYGVNS. V lost 2 bases and J 5 bases, leaving 11 bases between the germline ends.

This chain joins TRBV27 and TRBJ2-5; D is ambiguous. CDR3 length: 14 residues. V was trimmed by 6 bases and J by 2 bases, leaving 13 bases between them. In germline, CDR1 is MNHEY, CDR2 SMNVEV (reference sequence). The CDR3 DNA reads TGTGCCAGCAGGGGCCAATACCCTCAAGAGACCCAGTACTTC. It translates to CASRGQYPQETQYF.